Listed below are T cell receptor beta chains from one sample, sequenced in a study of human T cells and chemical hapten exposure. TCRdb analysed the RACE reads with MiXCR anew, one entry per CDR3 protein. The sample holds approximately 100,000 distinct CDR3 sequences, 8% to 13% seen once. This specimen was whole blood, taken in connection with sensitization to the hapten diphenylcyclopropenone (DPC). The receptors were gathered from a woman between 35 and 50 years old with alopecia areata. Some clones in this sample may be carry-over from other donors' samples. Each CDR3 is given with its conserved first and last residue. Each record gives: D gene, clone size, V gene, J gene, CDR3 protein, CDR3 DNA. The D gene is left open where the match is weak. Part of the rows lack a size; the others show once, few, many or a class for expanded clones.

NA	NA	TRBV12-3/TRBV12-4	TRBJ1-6	CASSFEVAGSGPPHF	TGTGCCAGCAGTTTTGAGGTGGCGGGCAGCGGACCCCCCCACTTT
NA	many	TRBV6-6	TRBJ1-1	CASRDGTLEAFF	TGTGCCAGCCGGGACGGGACACTGGAAGCTTTCTTT
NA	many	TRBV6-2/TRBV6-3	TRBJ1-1	CASRWTLDTEAFF	TGTGCCAGCAGGTGGACACTTGACACTGAAGCTTTCTTT
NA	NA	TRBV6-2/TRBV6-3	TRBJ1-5	CASRQGAGYQPQHF	TGTGCCAGCAGACAAGGCGCTGGCTATCAGCCCCAGCATTTT
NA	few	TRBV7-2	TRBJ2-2	CASSQASGTGELFF	TGTGCCAGCAGCCAAGCCTCCGGAACCGGGGAGCTGTTTTTT
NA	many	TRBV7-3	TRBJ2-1	CASSSRAYNEQFF	TGTGCCAGCAGCTCAAGAGCGTACAATGAGCAGTTCTTC
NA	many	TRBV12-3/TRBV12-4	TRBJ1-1	CASSFNGGNTEAFF	TGTGCCAGCAGTTTCAACGGGGGCAACACTGAAGCTTTCTTT
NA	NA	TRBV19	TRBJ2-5	CASSLTVDQETQYF	TGTGCCAGTAGTCTTACAGTTGATCAAGAGACCCAGTACTTC
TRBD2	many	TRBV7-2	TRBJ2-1	CASSPGLAGNSQFF	TGTGCCAGCAGCCCGGGACTAGCGGGAAACTCGCAGTTCTTC
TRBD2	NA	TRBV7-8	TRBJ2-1	CASSLVGSGRALNEQFF	TGTGCCAGCAGCTTAGTGGGTAGCGGGAGGGCCCTCAATGAGCAGTTCTTC
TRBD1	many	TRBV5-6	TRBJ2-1	CASSKTGGNEQFF	TGTGCCAGCAGCAAGACAGGGGGCAATGAGCAGTTCTTC
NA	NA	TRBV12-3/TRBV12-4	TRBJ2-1	CASIGTQVGNEQFF	TGTGCCAGCATCGGGACCCAGGTCGGAAATGAGCAGTTCTTC
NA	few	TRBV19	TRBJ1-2	CASSVTATINYGYTF	TGTGCCAGTAGTGTCACCGCAACCATTAACTATGGCTACACCTTC
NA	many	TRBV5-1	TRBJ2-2	CASSYRQDPNTGELFF	TGCGCCAGCAGCTACCGACAGGACCCTAACACCGGGGAGCTGTTTTTT
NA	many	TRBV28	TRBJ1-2	CASSFSGRINNYGYTF	TGTGCCAGCAGTTTCAGCGGACGGATAAATAACTATGGCTACACCTTC
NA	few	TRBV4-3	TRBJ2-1	CASSQKSSEYNEQFF	TGCGCCAGCAGCCAAAAATCTAGCGAGTACAATGAGCAGTTCTTC
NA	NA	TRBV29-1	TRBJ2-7	CSVVISPGLEQYF	TGCAGCGTTGTGATTTCTCCTGGGCTCGAGCAGTACTTC
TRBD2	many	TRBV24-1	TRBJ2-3	CATSDQSTSGGLGNTQYF	TGTGCCACCAGTGATCAATCGACTAGCGGGGGCCTGGGGAATACGCAGTATTTT
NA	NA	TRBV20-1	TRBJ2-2	CSAGAMGRNTGELFF	TGCAGTGCTGGCGCGATGGGTCGGAACACCGGGGAGCTGTTTTTT
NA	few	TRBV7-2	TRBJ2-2	CASSLVVRATGELFF	TGTGCCAGCAGCTTAGTTGTGCGGGCCACCGGGGAGCTGTTTTTT
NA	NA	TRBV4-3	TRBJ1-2	CASSQELQGVYGYTF	TGCGCCAGCAGCCAAGAATTACAGGGCGTCTATGGCTACACCTTC
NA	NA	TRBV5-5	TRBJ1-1	CASSPAGNEAFF	TGTGCCAGCAGCCCGGCGGGGAATGAAGCTTTCTTT
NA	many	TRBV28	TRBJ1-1	CASSFPGANTEAFF	TGTGCCAGCAGTTTCCCAGGGGCGAACACTGAAGCTTTCTTT
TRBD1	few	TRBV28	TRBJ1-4	CASSFDRVLEKLFF	TGTGCCAGCAGTTTTGACAGGGTGCTGGAAAAACTGTTTTTT
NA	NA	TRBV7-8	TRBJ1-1	CASSLARGLNTEAFF	TGTGCCAGCAGCTTAGCGCGGGGGTTGAACACTGAAGCTTTCTTT
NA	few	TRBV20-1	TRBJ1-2	CSARNPEWGYTF	TGCAGTGCTAGAAATCCCGAATGGGGCTACACCTTC
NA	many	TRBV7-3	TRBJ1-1	CASSPGRNLNTEAFF	TGTGCCAGCAGCCCTGGACGGAATTTGAACACTGAAGCTTTCTTT
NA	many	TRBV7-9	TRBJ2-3	CASSFGDTQYF	TGTGCCAGCAGCTTTGGAGATACGCAGTATTTT
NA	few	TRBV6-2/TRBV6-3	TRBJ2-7	CASSSGAYEQYF	TGTGCCAGCAGTTCCGGGGCCTACGAGCAGTACTTC
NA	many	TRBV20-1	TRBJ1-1	CSAREASRGEAFF	TGCAGTGCTAGGGAGGCCAGTCGTGGTGAAGCTTTCTTT
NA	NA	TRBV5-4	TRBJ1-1	CASSLPRGNEAFF	TGTGCCAGCAGCTTGCCCCGTGGTAATGAAGCTTTCTTT